This T cell receptor beta chain was sequenced for a study of T cell responses to AZD1222 COVID-19 vaccine. Study-level results: Donors were largely white British and mainly female; clonal diversity was possibly underestimated.

The CDR3 has 15 amino acids. With 7 bases removed from V and 5 bases from J, the gap between germline ends came to 18 bases. Per the germline V gene, CDR1 is MNHEY and CDR2 is SVGAGI. Of note for this clone: Its target is not known.

The protocol was immunoSEQ multiplex PCR, while the TCRdb copy is restricted to in-frame clones and leaves out a portion. The sample lists 90,000 to 95,000 clones; approximately 90% were seen once. Pooling covered second doses at about 4 or about 12 weeks. The chain couples TRBV6-5 to TRBJ1-5, with D possibly TRBD1 on 5 matching bases. The clonotype was recovered from an adult who received the AZD1222 COVID-19 vaccine. Here the sequenced sample was peripheral blood, taken 28 days after the second AZD1222 dose. The CDR3 DNA reads as TGTGCCAGCACCCATCCCTATGGGGGAGATCAGCCCCAGCATTTT. Protein product: CASTHPYGGDQPQHF.